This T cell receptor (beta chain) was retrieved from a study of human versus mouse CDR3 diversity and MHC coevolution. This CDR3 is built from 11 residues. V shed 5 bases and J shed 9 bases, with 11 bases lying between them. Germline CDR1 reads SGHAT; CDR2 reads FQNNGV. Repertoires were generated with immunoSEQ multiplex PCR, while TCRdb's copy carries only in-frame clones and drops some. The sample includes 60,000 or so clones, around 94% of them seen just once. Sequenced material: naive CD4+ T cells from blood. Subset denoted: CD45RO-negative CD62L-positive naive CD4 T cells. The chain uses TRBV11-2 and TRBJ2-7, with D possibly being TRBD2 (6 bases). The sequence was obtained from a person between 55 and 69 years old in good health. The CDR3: CASSPGRRQYF. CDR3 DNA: TGTGCCAGCAGCCCCGGGAGAAGGCAGTACTTC.